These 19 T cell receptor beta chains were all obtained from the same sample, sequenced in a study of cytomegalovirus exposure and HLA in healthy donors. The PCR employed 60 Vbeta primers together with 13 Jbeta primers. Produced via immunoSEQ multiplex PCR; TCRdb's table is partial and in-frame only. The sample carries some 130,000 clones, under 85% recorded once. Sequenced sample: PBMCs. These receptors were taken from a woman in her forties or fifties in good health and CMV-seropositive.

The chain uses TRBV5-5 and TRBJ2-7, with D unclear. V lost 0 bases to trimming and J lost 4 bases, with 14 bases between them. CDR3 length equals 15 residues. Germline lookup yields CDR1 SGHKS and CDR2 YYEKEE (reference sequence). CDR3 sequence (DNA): TGTGCCAGCAGCTTGGGGCAGTTCGCCTCTTACGAGCAGTACTTC. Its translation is CASSLGQFASYEQYF.

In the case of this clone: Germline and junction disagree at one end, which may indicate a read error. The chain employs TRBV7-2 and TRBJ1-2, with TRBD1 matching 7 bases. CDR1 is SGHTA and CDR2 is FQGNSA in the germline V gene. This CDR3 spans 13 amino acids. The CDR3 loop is CASSLGRGDGYPF. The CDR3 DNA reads TGTGCCAGCAGCTTAGGCAGGGGGGATGGCTACCCCTTC.

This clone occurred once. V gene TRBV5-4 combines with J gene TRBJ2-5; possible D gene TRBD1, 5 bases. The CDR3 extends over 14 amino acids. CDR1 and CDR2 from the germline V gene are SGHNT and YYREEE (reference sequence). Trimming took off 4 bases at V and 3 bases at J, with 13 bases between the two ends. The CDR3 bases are TGTGCCAGCAGCCTGATTTCCAGGGAAGAGACCCAGTACTTC. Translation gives CASSLISREETQYF.

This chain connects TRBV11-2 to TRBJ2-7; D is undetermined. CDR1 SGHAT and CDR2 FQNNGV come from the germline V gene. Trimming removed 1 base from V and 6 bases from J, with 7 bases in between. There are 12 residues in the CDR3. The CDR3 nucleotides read TGTGCCAGCAGCTTAGTCTCCGGCGAGCAGTACTTC. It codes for CASSLVSGEQYF.

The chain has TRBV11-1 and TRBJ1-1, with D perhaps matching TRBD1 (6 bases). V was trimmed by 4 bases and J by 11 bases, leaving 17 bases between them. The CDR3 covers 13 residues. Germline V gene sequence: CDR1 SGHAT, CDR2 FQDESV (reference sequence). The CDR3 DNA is TGTGCCAGCAGCTCCTACAGGGAGATTGGGGCTTTCTTT. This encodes CASSSYREIGAFF.

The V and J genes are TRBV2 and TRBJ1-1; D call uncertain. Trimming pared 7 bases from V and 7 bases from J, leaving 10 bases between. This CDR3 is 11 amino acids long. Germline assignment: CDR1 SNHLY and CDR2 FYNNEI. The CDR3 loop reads CASTHRGEAFF. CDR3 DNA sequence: TGTGCCAGCACCCATCGAGGTGAAGCTTTCTTT.

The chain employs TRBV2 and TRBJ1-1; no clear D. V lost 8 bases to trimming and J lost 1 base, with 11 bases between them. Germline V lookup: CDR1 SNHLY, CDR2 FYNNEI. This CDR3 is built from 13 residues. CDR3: CASGATGNTEAFF. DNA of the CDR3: TGTGCCAGCGGTGCGACGGGGAACACTGAAGCTTTCTTT.

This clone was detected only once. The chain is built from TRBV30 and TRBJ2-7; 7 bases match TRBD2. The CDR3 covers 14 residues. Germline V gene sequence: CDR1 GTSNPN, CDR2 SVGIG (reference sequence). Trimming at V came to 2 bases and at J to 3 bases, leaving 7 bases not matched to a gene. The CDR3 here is CAWSLGGQVYEQYF. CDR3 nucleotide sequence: TGTGCCTGGAGTCTGGGAGGGCAGGTCTACGAGCAGTACTTC.

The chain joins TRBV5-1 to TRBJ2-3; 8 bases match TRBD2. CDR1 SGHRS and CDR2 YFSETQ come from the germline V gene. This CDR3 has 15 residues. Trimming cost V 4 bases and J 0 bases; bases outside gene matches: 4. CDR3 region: CASSGGGPSTDTQYF. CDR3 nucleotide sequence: TGCGCCAGCAGCGGCGGGGGGCCTAGCACAGATACGCAGTATTTT.

Here the CDR3 reads CASSRTTGSIETQYF. The CDR3 region has the DNA TGCGCCAGCAGCCGGACGACAGGGAGTATAGAGACCCAGTACTTC. V is TRBV5-1 and J is TRBJ2-5, with 7 nucleotides matching TRBD1. Germline V gene lookup returns CDR1 SGHRS and CDR2 YFSETQ. The CDR3 loop spans 15 amino acids. V lost 4 bases to trimming and J lost 4 bases; unmatched junction nucleotides: 10.

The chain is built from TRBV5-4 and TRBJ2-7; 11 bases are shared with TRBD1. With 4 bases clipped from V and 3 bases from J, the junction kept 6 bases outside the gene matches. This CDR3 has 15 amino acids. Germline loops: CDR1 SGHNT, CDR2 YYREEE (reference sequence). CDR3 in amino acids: CASSTRTGGFYEQYF. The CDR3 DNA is TGTGCCAGCAGCACCCGGACAGGGGGCTTCTACGAGCAGTACTTC.

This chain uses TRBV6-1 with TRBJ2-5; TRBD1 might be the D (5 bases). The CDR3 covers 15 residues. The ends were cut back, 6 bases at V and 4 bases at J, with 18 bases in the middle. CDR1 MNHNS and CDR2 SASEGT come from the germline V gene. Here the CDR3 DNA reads TGTGCCAGCAGCCCTCGGCCAGGGTTTGGAGAGACCCAGTACTTC. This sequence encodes CASSPRPGFGETQYF.

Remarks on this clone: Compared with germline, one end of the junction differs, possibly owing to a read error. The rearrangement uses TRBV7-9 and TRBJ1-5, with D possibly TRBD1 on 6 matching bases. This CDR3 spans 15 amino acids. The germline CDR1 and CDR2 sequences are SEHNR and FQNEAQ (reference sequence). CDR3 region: CSSSSLGAWDQPQHF. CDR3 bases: TGTTCCAGCAGCTCTCTGGGGGCTTGGGATCAGCCCCAGCATTTT. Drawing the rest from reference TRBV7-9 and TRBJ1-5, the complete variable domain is DTGVSQNPRHKITKRGQNVTFRCDPISEHNRLYWYRQTLGQGPEFLTYFQNEAQLEKSRLLSDRFSAERPKGSFSTLEIQRTEQGDSAMYLCSSSSLGAWDQPQHFGDGTRLSIL.

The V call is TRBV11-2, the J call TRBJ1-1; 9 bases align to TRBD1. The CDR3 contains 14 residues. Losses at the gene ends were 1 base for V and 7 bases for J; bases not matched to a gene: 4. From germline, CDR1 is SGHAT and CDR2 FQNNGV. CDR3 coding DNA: TGTGCCAGCAGCTTAGGACAGGGGGTTAATGAAGCTTTCTTT. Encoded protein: CASSLGQGVNEAFF. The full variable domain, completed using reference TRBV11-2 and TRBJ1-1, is EAGVAQSPRYKIIEKRQSVAFWCNPISGHATLYWYQQILGQGPKLLIQFQNNGVVDDSQLPKDRFSAERLKGVDSTLKIQPAKLEDSAVYLCASSLGQGVNEAFFGQGTRLTVV.

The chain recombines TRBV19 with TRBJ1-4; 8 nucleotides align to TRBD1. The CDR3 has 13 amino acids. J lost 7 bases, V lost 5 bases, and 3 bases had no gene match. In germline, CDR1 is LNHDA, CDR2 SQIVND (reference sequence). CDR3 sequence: CASSDRGGEKLFF. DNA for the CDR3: TGTGCCAGTAGTGACAGGGGTGGTGAAAAACTGTTTTTT.

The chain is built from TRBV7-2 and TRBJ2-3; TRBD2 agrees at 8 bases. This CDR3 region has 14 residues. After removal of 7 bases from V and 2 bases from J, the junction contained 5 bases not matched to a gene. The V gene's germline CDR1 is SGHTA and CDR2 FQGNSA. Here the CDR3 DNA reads TGTGCCAGCAAAGCGGGGGCGTCCACAGATACGCAGTATTTT. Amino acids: CASKAGASTDTQYF.

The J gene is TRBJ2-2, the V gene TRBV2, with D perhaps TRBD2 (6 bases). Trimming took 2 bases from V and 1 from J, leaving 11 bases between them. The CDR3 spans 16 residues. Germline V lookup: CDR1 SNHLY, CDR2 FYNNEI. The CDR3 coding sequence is TGTGCCAGCAGTGAATGGCGGGGCCAGAACACCGGGGAGCTGTTTTTT. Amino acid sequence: CASSEWRGQNTGELFF.

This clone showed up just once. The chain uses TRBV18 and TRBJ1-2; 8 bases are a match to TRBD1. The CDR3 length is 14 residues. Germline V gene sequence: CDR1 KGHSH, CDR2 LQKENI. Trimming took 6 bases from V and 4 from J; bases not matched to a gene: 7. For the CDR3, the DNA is TGTGCCAGCTCCCCCGGGACAGGCCCCTATGGCTACACCTTC. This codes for CASSPGTGPYGYTF.

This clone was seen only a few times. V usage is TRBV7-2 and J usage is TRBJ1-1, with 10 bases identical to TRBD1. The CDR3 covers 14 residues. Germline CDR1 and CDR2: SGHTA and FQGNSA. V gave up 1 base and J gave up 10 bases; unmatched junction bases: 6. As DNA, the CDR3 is TGTGCCAGCAGCTTAGTAGGACAGGGGGTTCCAGCTTTCTTT. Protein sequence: CASSLVGQGVPAFF.